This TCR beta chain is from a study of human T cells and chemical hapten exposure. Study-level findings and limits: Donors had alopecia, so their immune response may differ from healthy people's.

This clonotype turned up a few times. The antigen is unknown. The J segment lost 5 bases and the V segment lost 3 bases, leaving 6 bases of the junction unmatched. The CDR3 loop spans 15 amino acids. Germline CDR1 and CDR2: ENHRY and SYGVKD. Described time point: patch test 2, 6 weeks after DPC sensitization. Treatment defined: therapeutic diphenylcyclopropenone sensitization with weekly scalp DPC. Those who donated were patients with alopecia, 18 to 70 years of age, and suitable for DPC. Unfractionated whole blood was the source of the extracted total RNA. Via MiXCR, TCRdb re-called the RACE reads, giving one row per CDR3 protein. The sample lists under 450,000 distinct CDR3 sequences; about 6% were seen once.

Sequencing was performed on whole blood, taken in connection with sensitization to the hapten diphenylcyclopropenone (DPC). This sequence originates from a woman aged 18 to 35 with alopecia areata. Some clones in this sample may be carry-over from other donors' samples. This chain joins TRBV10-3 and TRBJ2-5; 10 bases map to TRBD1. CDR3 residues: CAISDHGQGVETQYF. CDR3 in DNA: TGTGCCATCAGTGACCACGGACAGGGGGTGGAGACCCAGTACTTC.